This T cell receptor (beta chain) derives from a study of cytomegalovirus exposure and HLA in healthy donors. Amplification used 60 Vbeta primers and 13 Jbeta primers. Sequenced by immunoSEQ multiplex PCR; TCRdb stores in-frame clones only, minus some. The table has about 280,000 clones, around 90% seen once; the top ten hold less than 2.5%. The CDR3 has 16 residues. The ends lost 3 bases at V and 7 bases at J; junction bases unmatched: 9. The germline V gene has CDR1 SEHNR and CDR2 FQNEAQ (reference sequence). This clone showed up just a few times. V is TRBV7-9 and J is TRBJ2-3; 11 positions match TRBD2. The specimen was PBMCs. The receptor was isolated from a woman aged 18-29 years in good health and CMV-seronegative. CDR3 bases: TGTGCCAGCAGCTTTCAACTAGCGGGGGTCCAGTATACGCAGTATTTT. Protein: CASSFQLAGVQYTQYF.